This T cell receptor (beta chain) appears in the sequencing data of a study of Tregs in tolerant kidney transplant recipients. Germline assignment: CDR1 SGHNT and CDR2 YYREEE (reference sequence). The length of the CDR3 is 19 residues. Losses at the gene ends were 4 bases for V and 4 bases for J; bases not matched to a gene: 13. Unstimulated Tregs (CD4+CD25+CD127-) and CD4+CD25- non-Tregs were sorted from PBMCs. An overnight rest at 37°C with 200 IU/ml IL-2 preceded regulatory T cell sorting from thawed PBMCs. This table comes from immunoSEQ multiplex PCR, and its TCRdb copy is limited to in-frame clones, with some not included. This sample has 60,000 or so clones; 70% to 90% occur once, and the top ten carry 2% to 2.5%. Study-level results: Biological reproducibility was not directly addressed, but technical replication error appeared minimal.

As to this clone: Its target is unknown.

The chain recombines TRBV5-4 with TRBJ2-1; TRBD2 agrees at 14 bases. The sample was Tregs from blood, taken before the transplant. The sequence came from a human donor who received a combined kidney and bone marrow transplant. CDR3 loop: CASSPGLAGGWGPYNEQFF. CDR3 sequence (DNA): TGTGCCAGCAGCCCAGGACTAGCGGGAGGCTGGGGACCGTACAATGAGCAGTTCTTC. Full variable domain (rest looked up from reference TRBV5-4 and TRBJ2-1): ETGVTQSPTHLIKTRGQQVTLRCSSQSGHNTVSWYQQALGQGPQFIFQYYREEENGRGNFPPRFSGLQFPNYSSELNVNALELDDSALYLCASSPGLAGGWGPYNEQFFGPGTRLTVL.